These T cell receptor beta chains were read from a single sample in a study of OX40 agonist ivuxolimab in advanced cancers. Using immunoSEQ multiplex PCR, the repertoire was profiled, and TCRdb retains in-frame clones only, with some absent. The table lists 90,000 to 95,000 clones, over 75% of them singletons, with roughly 4% in the top ten. This material consisted of CD4+ or CD8+ T cells sorted from blood, taken in a trial of the OX40 agonist ivuxolimab. The receptors here all came from an adult with an advanced solid tumor such as melanoma, head and neck, liver or kidney cancer. The conserved cysteine and the conserved F or W are not part of the CDR3 here. Fields, in order: J gene, CDR3 length, D gene, V gene, CDR3 protein. A D gene is named only where the DNA matches it firmly.

TRBJ2-7 | 11 | TRBD2 | TRBV7-9 | ASSLAGVYEQY
TRBJ2-1 | 12 | TRBD2 | TRBV25-1 | ATVPGGWRNEQF
TRBJ1-1 | 13 | TRBD1 | TRBV7-9 | ASSLATGPSTEAF
TRBJ1-6 | 13 | NA | TRBV10-3 | AISVGGRLGSPLH
TRBJ2-3 | 11 | NA | TRBV14 | ASSQPGGDTQY
TRBJ1-1 | 12 | NA | TRBV10-2 | ASSDRRRNTEAF
TRBJ2-1 | 12 | TRBD2 | TRBV6-1 | ASSLAGDYNEQF
TRBJ1-1 | 13 | TRBD1 | TRBV28 | ASSLSGTGLSGAF
TRBJ2-2 | 12 | NA | TRBV7-3 | ASSFLVNTGELF
TRBJ2-7 | 12 | TRBD1 | TRBV7-8 | ASSLVTGVNEQY
TRBJ1-1 | 12 | NA | TRBV9 | ASNPARGNTEAF
TRBJ2-1 | 16 | TRBD2 | TRBV7-9 | ASSQTSGRASSYNEQF
TRBJ2-1 | 14 | TRBD2 | TRBV2 | ASGRDAIGPYNEQF
TRBJ2-2 | 12 | NA | TRBV2 | ASSVGTNTGELF
TRBJ2-7 | 12 | TRBD1 | TRBV14 | ASSVLGQVYEQY
TRBJ1-2 | 13 | TRBD1 | TRBV6-5 | ASTKFLAGGYGYT
TRBJ2-7 | 12 | TRBD2 | TRBV5-1 | ASKTGTSAYEQY
TRBJ2-3 | 14 | TRBD1 | TRBV6-1 | ASSVSTGLGTDTQY
TRBJ1-4 | 10 | NA | TRBV14 | ASSQAFEKLF
TRBJ2-5 | 14 | NA | TRBV10-2 | ASSDQGWVTQETQY
TRBJ1-1 | 11 | NA | TRBV5-8 | ASRVWGSTEAF
TRBJ2-1 | 13 | NA | TRBV11-2 | ASSLDSPAYNEQF
TRBJ2-7 | 12 | NA | TRBV7-3 | ASSLAGQGWEQY
TRBJ1-1 | 12 | NA | TRBV23-1 | ASSQSKWGTEAF
TRBJ1-5 | 11 | TRBD1 | TRBV2 | ASNTGGNQPQH
TRBJ1-3 | 12 | NA | TRBV7-9 | ASSPDGSGNTIY
TRBJ2-1 | 15 | TRBD2 | TRBV7-9 | ASSTTSARSSYNEQF
TRBJ1-6 | 12 | TRBD1 | TRBV6-1 | ASSPRQGNSPLH
TRBJ2-7 | 11 | NA | TRBV15 | ATSVDYAYEQY
TRBJ2-7 | 11 | TRBD2 | TRBV28 | ASRPGGPYEQY
TRBJ2-1 | 13 | NA | TRBV19 | ASSYRVESYNEQF
TRBJ2-1 | 9 | NA | TRBV28 | ASLASNEQF
TRBJ1-5 | 12 | NA | TRBV19 | ASRLTGSNQPQH
TRBJ1-5 | 12 | NA | TRBV6-6 | ASKGIGGNQPQH
TRBJ2-1 | 14 | TRBD2 | TRBV7-8 | ASSLNTGTSVNEQF
TRBJ2-7 | 12 | NA | TRBV7-8 | ASSLAHRAYEQY
TRBJ2-7 | 15 | TRBD1 | TRBV5-1 | ASAGTGKADLPYEQY
TRBJ2-2 | 13 | TRBD1 | TRBV13 | ASSSGQGQTGELF
TRBJ2-7 | 12 | TRBD1 | TRBV6-6 | ASSSSDRDYEQY
TRBJ1-4 | 12 | NA | TRBV27 | ASSATANNEKLF
TRBJ2-1 | 19 | TRBD2 | TRBV14 | ASSQYAGLAGGPYSHNEQF
TRBJ1-1 | 13 | TRBD1 | TRBV10-1 | ASSEGTGTYTEAF
TRBJ2-1 | 13 | TRBD1 | TRBV10-3 | ATEPGQGLLDEQF
TRBJ2-5 | 13 | TRBD2 | TRBV23-1 | ASSQEPSGQKTQY
TRBJ2-1 | 14 | NA | TRBV28 | ASSFLRRANYNEQF
TRBJ2-3 | 11 | NA | TRBV5-1 | ASSLESLGTQY
TRBJ1-5 | 13 | NA | TRBV9 | ASSVDSAGGQPQH
TRBJ2-2 | 14 | TRBD1 | TRBV13 | ASSLNQGALSGELF
TRBJ2-7 | 12 | NA | TRBV18 | ASSLVSGRDEQY
TRBJ2-1 | 14 | NA | TRBV5-1 | ASSLDTLSSYNEQF
TRBJ2-1 | 13 | TRBD1 | TRBV7-3 | ASSADRGSYNEQF
TRBJ1-1 | 11 | NA | TRBV10-3 | AISVSMNTEAF
TRBJ1-2 | 12 | NA | TRBV9 | ASSGTTANYGYT
TRBJ1-2 | 14 | NA | TRBV16 | ASSQSSGGAFGGYT
TRBJ2-7 | 12 | TRBD1 | TRBV27 | ASSTGQGAPEQY